What follows are 25 T cell receptor beta chains derived from one specimen sequenced in a study of identical twins' blood T cells. TCRdb processed the 5' RACE reads anew with MiXCR; each CDR3 protein has one entry. The sample lists 400,000 or so distinct CDR3 sequences; about 28% were seen once. Sequenced: PBMCs. Receptors were obtained from a woman aged 18 to 50 in good health.

The count of this clonotype is one. The junction and the germline gene differ at one end; a read error may be behind it. The chain recombines TRBV20-1 with TRBJ2-1; maybe TRBD2 (5 bases). Germline V gene sequence: CDR1 DFQATT, CDR2 SNEGSKA (reference sequence). This CDR3 is built from 14 residues. The CDR3 DNA sequence: TGCAGTTCTAGATGGCGGGCCATCTACAATGAGCAGTTCTTC. Translating it yields CSSRWRAIYNEQFF.

This clonotype was counted a few times. Here the CDR3 DNA reads TGTGCCATCAGTGAGTCGGGGCGGGGAAATGAGCAGTTCTTC. Translation gives CAISESGRGNEQFF. This sequence joins TRBV10-3 and TRBJ2-1, with D perhaps matching TRBD2 (6 bases). V was cut by 0 bases and J by 7 bases, with 10 bases left in between. From germline, CDR1 is ENHRY and CDR2 SYGVKD. This CDR3 has 14 amino acids.

Concerning this clonotype: No DNA is shown, since the ends of the CDR3 on it are uncertain; the CDR3 is the one TCRdb lists. V and J are TRBV6-5 and TRBJ1-2. The CDR3 is 15 residues long, counting both termini. Germline V CDR1 and CDR2: MNHEY, SVGAGI. The CDR3 sequence is CAGSYSSGSTYGCTF.

This chain joins TRBV20-1 and TRBJ1-5; a weak D match, TRBD1 (5 bases). Germline CDR1 reads DFQATT; CDR2 reads SNEGSKA (reference sequence). Trimming shortened V by 4 bases and J by 3 bases, and 16 bases separated the two germline ends. The CDR3 totals 15 residues. The CDR3 nucleotides read TGCAGTGCTACGCGCGGGACGGACCACAATCAGCCCCAGCATTTT. It specifies CSATRGTDHNQPQHF.

The chain employs TRBV28 and TRBJ2-7, with no clear D. The CDR3 extends over 12 amino acids. V lost 7 bases to trimming and J lost 4 bases, with 11 bases between them. Looked up from germline, CDR1 is MDHEN and CDR2 is SYDVKM. In DNA form, the CDR3 reads TGTGCCAGCATGAGCAGCCTATACGAGCAGTACTTC. Translated: CASMSSLYEQYF. The variable domain in full, completed from reference TRBV28 and TRBJ2-7, reads DVKVTQSSRYLVKRTGEKVFLECVQDMDHENMFWYRQDPGLGLRLIYFSYDVKMKEKGDIPEGYSVSREKKERFSLILESASTNQTSMYLCASMSSLYEQYFGPGTRLTVT.

This clonotype was observed a handful of times. V and J are TRBV5-1 and TRBJ2-7; tentative D call: TRBD1 (6 bases). The CDR3 runs 14 residues. The V gene's germline CDR1 is SGHRS and CDR2 YFSETQ. The V end was cut by 3 bases, the J end by 1 base, with 11 bases between. CDR3 amino acids: CASSYTGPSYEQYF. CDR3 DNA sequence: TGCGCCAGCAGCTATACAGGGCCTTCCTACGAGCAGTACTTC.

This clonotype showed up just a few times. This chain links TRBV7-6 with TRBJ1-2; D gene uncertain. The CDR3 covers 15 residues. Trimming pared 1 base from V and 5 bases from J, leaving 14 bases between. Per the germline V gene, CDR1 is SGHVS and CDR2 is FNYEAQ. The CDR3, as DNA: TGTGCCAGCAGCTTAGTTCTAGGGTTCGAGTATGGCTACACCTTC. This sequence encodes CASSLVLGFEYGYTF.

As concerns this clonotype: Since a much larger clone is just one base distant, this may be a read error. V is TRBV6-5 and J is TRBJ1-1; no firm D call. This CDR3 comprises 13 residues. In germline, CDR1 is MNHEY, CDR2 SVGAGI. The CDR3 nucleotides read TGTGCCCGCAGTTATGACGGACACACTGAAGCTTTCTTT. Translating it yields CARSYDGHTEAFF.

As concerns this clonotype: A read error may be the cause here, since a much bigger clone is one base away. The chain has TRBV6-5 and TRBJ1-5; D is possibly TRBD1 (6 bases). Germline CDR1 and CDR2: MNHEY and SVGAGI. The CDR3 extends over 15 amino acids. The CDR3, as DNA: TGTGCCAGCAGTTACTCGGCAGGGGAAAATCAGCCCCGGCATTTT. The encoded protein is CASSYSAGENQPRHF.

CDR3 loop: CASRGQDMNTEAFF. Here the CDR3 DNA reads TGTGCCAGCAGGGGACAGGATATGAACACTGAAGCTTTCTTT. The V and J genes are TRBV12-3 or TRBV12-4 and TRBJ1-1, with TRBD1 matching over 8 bases. The CDR3 loop spans 14 amino acids. After removal of 6 bases from V and 0 bases from J, the junction contained 3 bases not matched to a gene.

This clonotype was seen more than once but under ten times. V is TRBV9 and J is TRBJ1-5; D not certain. Per the germline V gene, CDR1 is SGDLS and CDR2 is YYNGEE. There are 13 residues in the CDR3. V was pared by 2 bases and J by 5 bases, with 8 bases between. For the CDR3, the DNA is TGTGCCAGCAGCGTTGGGTCGGATCAGCCCCAGCATTTT. Translation gives CASSVGSDQPQHF.

The gene calls are TRBV20-1 and TRBJ2-2; D unclear. V lost 3 bases to trimming and J lost 1 base, with 9 bases between them. This CDR3 spans 14 amino acids. Germline values: CDR1 DFQATT, CDR2 SNEGSKA (reference sequence). The DNA of the CDR3 is TGCAGTGCTAGTTATGGGGAGAACACCGGGGAGCTGTTTTTT. Translating gives CSASYGENTGELFF.

Concerning this clonotype: One end of the junction is discordant with germline, which a read error may explain. V is TRBV7-7 and J is TRBJ2-2, with D uncertain. The CDR3 is 14 residues long. The germline V gene has CDR1 SSHAT and CDR2 FNYEAQ (reference sequence). CDR3 DNA sequence: TGTGCTAGCAGCTTAGGACGGCCCAGCGGGGAGCTGTTTTTT. Encoded protein: CASSLGRPSGELFF.

This rearrangement joins TRBV5-4 to TRBJ1-5; D not resolved. The CDR3 is 14 amino acids. The V gene's germline CDR1 is SGHNT and CDR2 YYREEE (reference sequence). The V and J ends lost 3 bases and 10 bases respectively, with 17 bases between them. The CDR3 coding sequence is TGTGCCAGCAGCTCGGATGAGTTGCCCTTCCCCCAGCATTTT. Amino acids: CASSSDELPFPQHF.

The gene calls are TRBV6-6 and TRBJ2-1, with 8 bases lining up with TRBD2. The trim removed 2 bases at V and 10 bases at J, leaving 7 bases unmatched. Germline CDR1 MNHNY, CDR2 SVGAGI (reference sequence). The CDR3 is 14 amino acids. In nucleotides, the CDR3 is TGTGCCAGCAGTTACCCGGGACTAGTGGACGAGCAGTTCTTC. Its translation is CASSYPGLVDEQFF.

This clonotype occurred a few times. This chain joins TRBV20-1 and TRBJ2-7; 10 bases are a match to TRBD2. There are 13 residues in the CDR3. The ends lost 2 bases at V and 5 bases at J; junction bases unmatched: 3. The V gene's germline CDR1 is DFQATT and CDR2 SNEGSKA (reference sequence). The CDR3 nucleotides read TGCAGTGCTAGACCCCTAGCGGGAGACGAGCAGTACTTC. This codes for CSARPLAGDEQYF.

This clonotype was picked up many times. The genes are TRBV9 and TRBJ2-5; D perhaps matches TRBD1 (6 bases). Germline V gives CDR1 SGDLS, CDR2 YYNGEE. CDR3 length: 14 residues. Trimming cost V 4 bases and J 2 bases, with 12 bases left between them. The CDR3 is CASSPGQTQETQYF. Here the CDR3 DNA reads TGTGCCAGCAGCCCTGGACAGACTCAAGAGACCCAGTACTTC. The complete variable domain, with remaining parts taken from reference TRBV9 and TRBJ2-5, reads DSGVTQTPKHLITATGQRVTLRCSPRSGDLSVYWYQQSLDQGLQFLIQYYNGEERAKGNILERFSAQQFPDLHSELNLSSLELGDSALYFCASSPGQTQETQYFGPGTRLLVL.

This clonotype has just a few counts. CDR3 sequence: CASSWKPGGDEKLFF. CDR3 DNA: TGCGCCAGCAGCTGGAAACCCGGAGGGGATGAAAAACTGTTTTTT. The chain combines TRBV5-1 with TRBJ1-4; a possible D gene is TRBD1 (5 bases). Trimming removed 3 bases at V and 6 bases at J, with 15 bases between. The germline gives CDR1 SGHRS, CDR2 YFSETQ. The CDR3 totals 15 residues.

The chain employs TRBV20-1 and TRBJ2-3; no firm D call. The germline gives CDR1 DFQATT, CDR2 SNEGSKA (reference sequence). V shed 5 bases and J shed 0 bases, with 6 bases lying between them. The CDR3 totals 12 residues. In DNA, the CDR3 is TGCAGTGCTCCAGGTAGCACAGATACGCAGTATTTT. It encodes CSAPGSTDTQYF.

Only one count was recorded for this clonotype. One end of the junction fails to match germline, which may point to a read error. The chain links TRBV11-2 to TRBJ1-1, with TRBD1 matching 8 bases. CDR1 SGHAT and CDR2 FQNNGV come from the germline V gene. CDR3 size: 12 residues. Here the CDR3 DNA reads TGTGTCAGCAAAAGCGGGACAGGAGAAGCTTTCTTT. It specifies CVSKSGTGEAFF. Full variable domain (outside the CDR3, taken from reference TRBV11-2 and TRBJ1-1): EAGVAQSPRYKIIEKRQSVAFWCNPISGHATLYWYQQILGQGPKLLIQFQNNGVVDDSQLPKDRFSAERLKGVDSTLKIQPAKLEDSAVYLCVSKSGTGEAFFGQGTRLTVV.

The rearrangement links TRBV29-1 to TRBJ2-3; D is possibly TRBD1 (6 bases). In germline, CDR1 is SQVTM, CDR2 ANQGSEA. The CDR3 extends over 13 amino acids. Trimming took 8 bases from V and 6 from J, leaving 18 bases between them. CDR3 in DNA: TGCAGCTCCGGGGCAGGGGAGCGGGATACGCAGTATTTT. Encoded protein: CSSGAGERDTQYF.

This clonotype was detected a few times. This chain uses TRBV2 with TRBJ2-3; D may be TRBD1 or TRBD2 (5 bases each). There are 16 residues in the CDR3. Trimming stripped 6 bases from V and 8 bases from J, with 24 bases between. CDR1 is SNHLY and CDR2 is FYNNEI in the germline V gene. The CDR3 is CASSASGTWLGGTQYF. The CDR3 nucleotides are TGTGCCAGCAGCGCATCCGGGACCTGGCTAGGAGGTACGCAGTATTTT.

The chain recombines TRBV23-1 with TRBJ2-7; D tentatively fits TRBD1 or TRBD2 (5 bases each). TRBV23-1 is assigned to the ORF class and has an uncertain function. The CDR3 is 14 residues long. V was clipped by 1 base and J by 7 bases, with 14 bases between them. CDR3 in amino acids: CASSQYEGLGEQYF. CDR3 sequence (DNA): TGCGCCAGCAGTCAATATGAGGGGTTGGGAGAGCAGTACTTC.

The chain is built from TRBV20-1 and TRBJ1-5; tentative D call: TRBD1 (6 bases). This CDR3 is built from 16 residues. Looked up from germline, CDR1 is DFQATT and CDR2 is SNEGSKA (reference sequence). With 2 bases removed from V and 5 bases from J, the gap between germline ends came to 19 bases. The CDR3: CSARNTGIRADQPQHF. In DNA, the CDR3 is TGCAGTGCTAGAAATACAGGGATAAGGGCGGATCAGCCCCAGCATTTT.

This clonotype has a count of ten or more. This chain uses TRBV6-2 or TRBV6-3 with TRBJ1-1, with unresolved D. CDR1 is MNHEY and CDR2 is SVGEGT in the germline V gene. V gave up 1 base and J gave up 11 bases, with 14 bases separating them. This CDR3 contains 13 residues. The CDR3 nucleotides are TGTGCCAGCAGTTACTTCACGGATCACGGGGCTTTCTTT. It yields the protein CASSYFTDHGAFF.